This entry concerns a single T cell receptor beta chain. Its antigen remains unidentified. Base qualities are not recorded, but no much larger clone differs from it by a single base. The data were taken from a study of T cells in Graves' hyperthyroidism and ophthalmopathy (dated by TCRdb to between 2019 and 2020). Looking at the study overall: Peripheral blood samples were taken at initial diagnosis, before any treatment was given. A discovery cohort of approximately 97 patients, approximately 45 with Graves' ophthalmopathy and over 55 with stable Graves' hyperthyroidism, was used to find distinguishing TCR V-J signatures. An independent validation cohort of 18 to 20 hyperthyroidism patients and more than 15 patients who later progressed to ophthalmopathy tested prospective prediction of ophthalmopathy. The 95 to 100 discovery patients were randomly divided into training and test sets at a 7:3 ratio. The study also compared thyroid tissue and blood T-cell repertoires from about six Graves' hyperthyroidism patients. After blood sampling, hyperthyroidism patients were treated with methimazole at a starting dose of 30 mg daily, and ophthalmopathy patients were treated with high-dose intravenous methylprednisolone. The paper describes TCR Vbeta CDR3 sequencing of 135 peripheral blood samples, made up of roughly 45 ophthalmopathy patients, roughly 72 hyperthyroidism patients and 17 progressor patients. The investigation overall reported the following: A model built on a 13 V-J signature distinguished ophthalmopathy from stable hyperthyroidism, reaching around 88% sensitivity and approximately 81% specificity in cross-validation and 80%/75% in testing. Blood samples also contained most of the expanded thyroid clonotypes (frequency above 0.001), which suggests that blood repertoires may reflect thyroid immune responses. Sample size was not statistically predetermined, and investigators were not blinded to group allocation. In validation, progression to ophthalmopathy was predicted by the model with 70.59% sensitivity and 72.22% specificity, a median of roughly six months before onset.

V is cut by 0 bases and J by 2 bases, and the space between the germline ends is 15 bases. From the cysteine through the phenylalanine, the CDR3 covers 17 amino acids. Just CDR3 DNA is preserved here, 51 bases in frame from base 1. Sequences MGHDK (CDR1) and SYGVNS (CDR2) are obtained from the germline V gene. The hyperthyroidism patients were between 18 and 65 years old and newly diagnosed, with a disease duration of less than 2 months. The study excluded patients with uncontrolled infections, other autoimmune diseases, pregnancy or lactation. Diagnoses were established on the basis of clinical symptoms, serum thyroxine and TRAb, thyroid ultrasound, and orbital computed tomography. Blood from progressor patients was collected at the time of first diagnosis with hyperthyroidism, before any ophthalmopathy symptoms had appeared. Ficoll-Paque density gradient centrifugation was used to isolate PBMCs from 8 to 10 ml of fresh peripheral blood. Patients classed as progressors first received a Graves' hyperthyroidism diagnosis and then went on to develop ophthalmopathy during follow-up. Total RNA was extracted using Trizol reagent, and RNA quality was assessed on an Agilent 2100 Bioanalyzer.

The TCR beta CDR3 regions were amplified from RNA transcripts. A first-round RT-PCR of the TCR CDR3 used the HTBI primer set with the Qiagen OneStep RT-PCR kit. Libraries were constructed in a second round of multiplex PCR, after which size selection and purification were performed. Libraries were sequenced paired-end with 100 bp reads on an Illumina HiSeq2000. In the authors' own workflow: SOAPnuke was used to process the raw data, removing reads that contained adapters or uncalled bases, had a mean Phred below 15, or lacked an exact match to the constant primer or identifier. COPE v1.2.5 was used to merge high-quality paired reads, and clonotypes were defined as unique nucleotide sequences. Clonotypes were aligned to IMGT TRBV, TRBD and TRBJ reference segments using MiTCR v1.1. The analysis included only V-J combinations with a frequency above 0.0001, which together covered 99.2% of the repertoires. The TCS score was defined as the ratio of F50 (clonal expansion) to E x V (chaos), calculated using BLOSUM62-based TCRdist between CDR3 peptides within each V-J. Welch's t-statistics and random forest reduced roughly 540 V-J features to some 14, which were used in a naive Bayes classifier (R e1071). Using fastp trimming at Q25 and MiXCR clonotype assembly, TCRdb reanalyzed the public sequencing data and kept in-frame beta chains. All rows with the same CDR3 protein become a single entry with the most common DNA and genes. These V and J calls derive from TCRdb rather than the authors' analysis. Here the sample has 250,000 to 300,000 distinct CDR3 sequences; about 14% occur a single time. The leading ten clones occupy 10% to 15% of the sample.

The TCR comes from a middle-aged woman with Graves' hyperthyroidism that later progressed to Graves' ophthalmopathy. The receptor chain draws on TRBV25-1 and TRBJ2-3; a tentative D call is TRBD1 (6 bases match). Specimen: blood. CDR3 reads: CASSEYGRGMFTDTQYF. The DNA sequence follows: TGTGCCAGCAGTGAATATGGTAGGGGGATGTTCACAGATACGCAGTATTTT.